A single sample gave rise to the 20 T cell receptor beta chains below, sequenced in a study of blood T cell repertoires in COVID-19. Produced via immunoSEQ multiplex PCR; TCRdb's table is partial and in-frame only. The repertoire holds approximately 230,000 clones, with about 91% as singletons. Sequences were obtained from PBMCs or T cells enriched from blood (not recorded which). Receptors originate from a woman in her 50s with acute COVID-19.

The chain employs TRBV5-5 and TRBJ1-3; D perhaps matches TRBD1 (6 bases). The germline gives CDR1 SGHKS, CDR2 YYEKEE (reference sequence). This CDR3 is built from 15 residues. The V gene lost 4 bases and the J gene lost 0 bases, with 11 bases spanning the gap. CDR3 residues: CASSPQGSSGNTIYF. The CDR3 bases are TGTGCCAGCAGCCCGCAGGGGTCCTCTGGAAACACCATATATTTT.

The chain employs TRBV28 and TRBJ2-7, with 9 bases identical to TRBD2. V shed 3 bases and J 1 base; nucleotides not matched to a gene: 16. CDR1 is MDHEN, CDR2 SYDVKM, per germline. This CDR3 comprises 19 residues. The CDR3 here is CASSLAASSGRTGSYEQYF. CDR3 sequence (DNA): TGTGCCAGCAGTTTGGCGGCCAGTAGCGGGAGAACAGGGTCCTACGAGCAGTACTTC.

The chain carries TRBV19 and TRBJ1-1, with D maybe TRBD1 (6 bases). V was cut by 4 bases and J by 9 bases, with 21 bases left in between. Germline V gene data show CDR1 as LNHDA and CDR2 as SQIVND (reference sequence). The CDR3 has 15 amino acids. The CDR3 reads CASSRGQAASRKAFF. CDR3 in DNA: TGTGCCAGTAGTAGGGGACAAGCAGCTTCGCGAAAAGCTTTCTTT.

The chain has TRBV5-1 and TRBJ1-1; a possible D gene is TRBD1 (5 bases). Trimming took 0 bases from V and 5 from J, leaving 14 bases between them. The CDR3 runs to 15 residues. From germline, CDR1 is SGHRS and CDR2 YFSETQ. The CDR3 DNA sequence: TGCGCCAGCAGCTTGGGGGGCAGGGTAGGAACTGAAGCTTTCTTT. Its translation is CASSLGGRVGTEAFF.

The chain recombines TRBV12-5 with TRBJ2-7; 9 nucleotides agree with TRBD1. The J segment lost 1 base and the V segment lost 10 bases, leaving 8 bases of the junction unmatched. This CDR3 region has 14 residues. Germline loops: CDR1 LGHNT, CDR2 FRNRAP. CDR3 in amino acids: CATVRDRESYEQYF. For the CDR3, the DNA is TGTGCTACAGTCCGGGACAGGGAGTCCTACGAGCAGTACTTC. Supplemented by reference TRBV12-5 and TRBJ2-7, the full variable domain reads DARVTQTPRHKVTEMGQEVTMRCQPILGHNTVFWYRQTMMQGLELLAYFRNRAPLDDSGMPKDRFSAEMPDATLATLKIQPSEPRDSAVYFCATVRDRESYEQYFGPGTRLTVT.

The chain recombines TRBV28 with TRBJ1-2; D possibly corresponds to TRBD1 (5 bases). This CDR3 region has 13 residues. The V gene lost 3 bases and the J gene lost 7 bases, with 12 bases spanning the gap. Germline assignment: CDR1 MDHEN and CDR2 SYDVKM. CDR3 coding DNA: TGTGCCAGCAGTTTCGGACACAAAGTTGGCTACACCTTC. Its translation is CASSFGHKVGYTF.

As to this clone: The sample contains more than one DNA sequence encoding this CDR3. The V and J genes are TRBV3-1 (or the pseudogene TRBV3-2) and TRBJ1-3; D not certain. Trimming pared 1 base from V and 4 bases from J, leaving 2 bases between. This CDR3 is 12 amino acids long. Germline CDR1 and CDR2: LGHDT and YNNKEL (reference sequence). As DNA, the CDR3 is TGTGCCAGCAGCCAAGCAGGAAACACCATATATTTT. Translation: CASSQAGNTIYF.

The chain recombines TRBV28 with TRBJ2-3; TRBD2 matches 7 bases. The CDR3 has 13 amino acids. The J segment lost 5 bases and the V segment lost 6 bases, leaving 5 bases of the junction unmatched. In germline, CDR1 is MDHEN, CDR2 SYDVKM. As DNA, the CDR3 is TGTGCCAGCAGCGACGGGAGGAGAGATACGCAGTATTTT. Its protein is CASSDGRRDTQYF.

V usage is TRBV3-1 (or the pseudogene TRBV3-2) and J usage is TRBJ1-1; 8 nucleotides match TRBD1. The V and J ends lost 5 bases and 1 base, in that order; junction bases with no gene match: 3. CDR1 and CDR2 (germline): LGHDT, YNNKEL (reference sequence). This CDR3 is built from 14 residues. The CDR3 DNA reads TGTGCCAGCAGCAAGGACAGGGCGAACACTGAAGCTTTCTTT. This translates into CASSKDRANTEAFF.

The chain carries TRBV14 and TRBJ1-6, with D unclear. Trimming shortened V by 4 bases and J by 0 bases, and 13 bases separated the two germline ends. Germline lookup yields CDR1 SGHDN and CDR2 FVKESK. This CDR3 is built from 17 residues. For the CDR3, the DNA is TGTGCCAGCAGCCTCCGACTCTTGAGCTCCTATAATTCACCCCTCCACTTT. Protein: CASSLRLLSSYNSPLHF.

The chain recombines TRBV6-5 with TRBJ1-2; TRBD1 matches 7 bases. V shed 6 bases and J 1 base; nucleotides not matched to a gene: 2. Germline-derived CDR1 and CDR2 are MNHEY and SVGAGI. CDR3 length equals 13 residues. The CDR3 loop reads CASSWDSNYGYTF. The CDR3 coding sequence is TGTGCCAGCAGCTGGGACAGTAACTATGGCTACACCTTC.

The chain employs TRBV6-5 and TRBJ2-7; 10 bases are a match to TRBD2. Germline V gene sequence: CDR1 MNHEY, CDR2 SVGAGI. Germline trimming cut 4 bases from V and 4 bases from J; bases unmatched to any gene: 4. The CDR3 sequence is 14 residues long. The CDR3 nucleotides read TGTGCCAGCAGTTTCTCTAGCGGGAGTTACGAGCAGTACTTC. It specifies CASSFSSGSYEQYF.

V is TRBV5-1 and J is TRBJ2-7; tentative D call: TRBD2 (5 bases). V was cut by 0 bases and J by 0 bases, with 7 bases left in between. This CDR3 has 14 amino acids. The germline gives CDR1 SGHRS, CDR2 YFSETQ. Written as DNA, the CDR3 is TGCGCCAGCAGCTTGGCGGAGGCCTCCTACGAGCAGTACTTC. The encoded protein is CASSLAEASYEQYF.

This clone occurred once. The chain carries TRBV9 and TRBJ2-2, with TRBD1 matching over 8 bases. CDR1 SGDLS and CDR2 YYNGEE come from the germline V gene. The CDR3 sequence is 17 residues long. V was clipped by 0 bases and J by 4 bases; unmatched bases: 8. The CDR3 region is CASSVVGTGGGTGELFF. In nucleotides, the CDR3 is TGTGCCAGCAGCGTAGTCGGAACAGGGGGAGGCACCGGGGAGCTGTTTTTT.

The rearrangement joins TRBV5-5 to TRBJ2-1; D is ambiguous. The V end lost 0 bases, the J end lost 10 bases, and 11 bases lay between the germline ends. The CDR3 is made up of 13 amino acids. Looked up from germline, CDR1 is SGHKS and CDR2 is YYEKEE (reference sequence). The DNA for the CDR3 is TGTGCCAGCAGCTTGGACAAGCCCAGGGAGCAGTTCTTC. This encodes CASSLDKPREQFF.

Here the CDR3 reads CASSTGQYNEQFF. The CDR3 bases are TGTGCCAGCAGCACGGGACAGTACAATGAGCAGTTCTTC. The chain recombines TRBV7-3 with TRBJ2-1, with 7 bases fitting TRBD1. CDR3 length: 13 amino acids. V shed 5 bases and J 4 bases; nucleotides not matched to a gene: 2. CDR1 and CDR2 from the germline V gene are SGHTA and FQGTGA.

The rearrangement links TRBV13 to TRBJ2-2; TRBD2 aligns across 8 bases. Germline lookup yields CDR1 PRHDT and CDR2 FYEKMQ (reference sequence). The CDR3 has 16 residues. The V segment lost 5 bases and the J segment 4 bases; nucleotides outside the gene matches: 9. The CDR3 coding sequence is TGTGCCAGCAGCGGCAGGGGTAGCGGGGTCACCGGGGAGCTGTTTTTT. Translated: CASSGRGSGVTGELFF.

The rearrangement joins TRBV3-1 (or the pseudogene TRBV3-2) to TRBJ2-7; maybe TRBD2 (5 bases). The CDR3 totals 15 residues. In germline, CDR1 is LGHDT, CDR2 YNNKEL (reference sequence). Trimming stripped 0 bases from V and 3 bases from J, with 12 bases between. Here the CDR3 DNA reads TGTGCCAGCAGCCAAGATCTGGCGAGGGTCTACGAGCAGTACTTC. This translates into CASSQDLARVYEQYF.

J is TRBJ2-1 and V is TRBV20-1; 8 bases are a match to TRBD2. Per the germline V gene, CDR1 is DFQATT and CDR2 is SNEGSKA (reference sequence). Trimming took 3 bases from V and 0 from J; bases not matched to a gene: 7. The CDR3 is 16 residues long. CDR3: CSASHAGGASYNEQFF. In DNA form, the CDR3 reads TGCAGTGCTAGTCATGCGGGAGGTGCCTCCTACAATGAGCAGTTCTTC.

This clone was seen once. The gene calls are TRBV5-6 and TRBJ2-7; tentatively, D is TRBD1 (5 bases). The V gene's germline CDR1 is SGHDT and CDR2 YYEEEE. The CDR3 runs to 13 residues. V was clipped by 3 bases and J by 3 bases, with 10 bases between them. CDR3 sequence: CASSWGGFYEQYF. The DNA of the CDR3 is TGTGCCAGCAGCTGGGGCGGATTCTACGAGCAGTACTTC.